This is a list of T cell receptor beta chains from one sample in a study of sequential checkpoint blockade in melanoma. This table comes from immunoSEQ multiplex PCR, and its TCRdb copy is limited to in-frame clones, with some not included. The sample lists about 7,200 clones, about 20% occurring once. The material sequenced was tumor tissue (inferred from file names), taken from a patient given nivolumab and ipilimumab in sequence. The receptors stem from a human donor with melanoma. Both conserved end residues are part of each CDR3. The order of the fields is V gene, D gene, clone size, J gene, CDR3 DNA, CDR3 protein. A D gene is named only where the DNA matches it firmly. Clone size is stated in some rows and not others, as once, few, many or a class when expanded.

V gene: TRBV28; D gene: .; clone size: .; J gene: TRBJ2-1; CDR3 DNA: TGTGCCAGCAGTGGCCCTTTCAATGAGCAGTTCTTC; CDR3 protein: CASSGPFNEQFF
V gene: TRBV6-8; D gene: .; clone size: few; J gene: TRBJ2-1; CDR3 DNA: TGTGCCAGCAGCCGGGACGTTGGGGGGTGGAATGAGCAGTTCTTC; CDR3 protein: CASSRDVGGWNEQFF
V gene: TRBV28; D gene: TRBD2; clone size: few; J gene: TRBJ2-7; CDR3 DNA: TGTGCCAGCAGTTTAGGCGGGGGGCTAAGCTACGAGCAGTACTTC; CDR3 protein: CASSLGGGLSYEQYF
V gene: TRBV11-3; D gene: .; clone size: many; J gene: TRBJ1-3; CDR3 DNA: TGTGCCAGCAGCTTACTGGGACCACCACAGGGCGACTCTGGAAACACCATATATTTT; CDR3 protein: CASSLLGPPQGDSGNTIYF
V gene: TRBV6-8; D gene: .; clone size: .; J gene: TRBJ2-1; CDR3 DNA: TGTGCCAGCAGCCAGCTCCGGACCCCAGGAGATGAGCAGTTCTTC; CDR3 protein: CASSQLRTPGDEQFF
V gene: TRBV6-8; D gene: .; clone size: .; J gene: TRBJ2-1; CDR3 DNA: TGTGCCAGCAGTTACGGACAGCCGAACACCAATGAGCAGTTCTTC; CDR3 protein: CASSYGQPNTNEQFF
V gene: TRBV19; D gene: .; clone size: once; J gene: TRBJ1-6; CDR3 DNA: TGTGCCAGTAGACCCGACTATATTACGGACAGCTCCTATAATTCACCCCTCCACTTT; CDR3 protein: CASRPDYITDSSYNSPLHF
V gene: TRBV4-1; D gene: TRBD2; clone size: many; J gene: TRBJ2-3; CDR3 DNA: TGCGCCAGCAGCCAAGGGGGAGGAGCGGGGGCGTCCACAGATACGCAGTATTTT; CDR3 protein: CASSQGGGAGASTDTQYF
V gene: TRBV29-1; D gene: .; clone size: .; J gene: TRBJ2-3; CDR3 DNA: TGCAGCGTTGAAGGGGAACTCGGAGATACGCAGTATTTT; CDR3 protein: CSVEGELGDTQYF
V gene: TRBV7-7; D gene: .; clone size: many; J gene: TRBJ2-2; CDR3 DNA: TGTGCCAGCAGCTTACAGGCCCGGGCGACCGGGGAGCTGTTTTTT; CDR3 protein: CASSLQARATGELFF
V gene: TRBV12-5; D gene: .; clone size: .; J gene: TRBJ1-2; CDR3 DNA: TGTGCTAGTGGTTTTTCGGGGGGCAGGTTCGGCTATGGCTACACCTTC; CDR3 protein: CASGFSGGRFGYGYTF
V gene: TRBV7-5; D gene: .; clone size: .; J gene: TRBJ1-2; CDR3 DNA: TGTGCCAGCAGCTCTTACAGGGTTCACTATGGCTACACCTTC; CDR3 protein: CASSSYRVHYGYTF
V gene: TRBV9; D gene: .; clone size: .; J gene: TRBJ2-2; CDR3 DNA: TGTGCCAGCAGCGTAGCCGACACCGGGGAGCTGTTTTTT; CDR3 protein: CASSVADTGELFF
V gene: TRBV11-3; D gene: TRBD2; clone size: many; J gene: TRBJ2-7; CDR3 DNA: TGTGCCAGCAGCTTCCCTATGACTAGCGGGGGGGCCTACGAGCAGTACTTC; CDR3 protein: CASSFPMTSGGAYEQYF
V gene: TRBV1; D gene: .; clone size: few; J gene: TRBJ2-1; CDR3 DNA: TGCGCCAGCAGCCAAGTGGGTTGGGCTGATGAGCAGTTCTTC; CDR3 protein: CASSQVGWADEQFF
V gene: TRBV6-8; D gene: .; clone size: few; J gene: TRBJ2-7; CDR3 DNA: TGTGCCAGCAGAGGGCCTTTCGACGAGCAGTACTTC; CDR3 protein: CASRGPFDEQYF
V gene: TRBV11-3; D gene: .; clone size: many; J gene: TRBJ2-7; CDR3 DNA: TGTGCCAGCAGCTTATCCGGGGGGCCTGCCTACGAGCAGTACTTC; CDR3 protein: CASSLSGGPAYEQYF
V gene: TRBV6-8; D gene: TRBD1; clone size: many; J gene: TRBJ2-3; CDR3 DNA: TGTGCCAGCGGTCAGGGGGCGGAAGATACGCAGTATTTT; CDR3 protein: CASGQGAEDTQYF
V gene: TRBV11-3; D gene: .; clone size: medium-sized; J gene: TRBJ2-1; CDR3 DNA: TGTGCCAGCAGCTCGGGGGACATTAACAATGAGCAGTTCTTC; CDR3 protein: CASSSGDINNEQFF
V gene: TRBV27; D gene: .; clone size: few; J gene: TRBJ2-3; CDR3 DNA: TGTGCCAGCAGTTTATCGAGGCCAGATACGCAGTATTTT; CDR3 protein: CASSLSRPDTQYF
V gene: TRBV10-2; D gene: TRBD2; clone size: .; J gene: TRBJ2-7; CDR3 DNA: TGCGCCAGCAGCGAGATCCGGACTAGCGGTGACTACGAGCAGTACTTC; CDR3 protein: CASSEIRTSGDYEQYF
V gene: TRBV11-3; D gene: TRBD1; clone size: few; J gene: TRBJ1-6; CDR3 DNA: TGTGCCAGCAGCATCACAGGGGATAGTTCACCCCTCCACTTT; CDR3 protein: CASSITGDSSPLHF
V gene: TRBV2; D gene: .; clone size: few; J gene: TRBJ2-7; CDR3 DNA: TGTGCCAGCAGTGAAATTTTCGACGAGCAGTACTTC; CDR3 protein: CASSEIFDEQYF